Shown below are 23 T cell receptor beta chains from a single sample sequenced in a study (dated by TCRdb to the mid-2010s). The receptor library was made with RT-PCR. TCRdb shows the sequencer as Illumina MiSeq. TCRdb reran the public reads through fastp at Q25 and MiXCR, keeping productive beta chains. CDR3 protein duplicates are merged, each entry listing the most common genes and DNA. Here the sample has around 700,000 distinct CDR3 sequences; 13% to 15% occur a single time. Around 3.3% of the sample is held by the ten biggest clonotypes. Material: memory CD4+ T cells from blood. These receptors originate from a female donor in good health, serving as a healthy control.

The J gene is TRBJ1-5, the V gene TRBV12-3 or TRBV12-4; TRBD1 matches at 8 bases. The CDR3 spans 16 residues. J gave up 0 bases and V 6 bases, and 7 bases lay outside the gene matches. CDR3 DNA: TGTGCCAGCAGATATACAGGGGGAGATAGCAATCAGCCCCAGCATTTT. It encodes CASRYTGGDSNQPQHF.

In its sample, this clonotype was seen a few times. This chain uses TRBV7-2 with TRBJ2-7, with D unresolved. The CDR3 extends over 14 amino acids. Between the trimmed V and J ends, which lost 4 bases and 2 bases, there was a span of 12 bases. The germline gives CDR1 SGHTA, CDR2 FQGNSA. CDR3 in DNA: TGTGCCAGCAGCTCTGACATCGGAGCCTACGAGCAGTACTTC. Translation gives CASSSDIGAYEQYF.

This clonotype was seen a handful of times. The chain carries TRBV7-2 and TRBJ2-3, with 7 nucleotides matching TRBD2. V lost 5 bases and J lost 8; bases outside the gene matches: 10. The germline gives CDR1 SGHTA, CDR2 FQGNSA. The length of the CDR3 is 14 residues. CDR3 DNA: TGTGCCAGCAGCCCCCCCGGCGGGAGCAGTACGCAGTATTTT. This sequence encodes CASSPPGGSSTQYF. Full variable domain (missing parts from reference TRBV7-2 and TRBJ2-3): GAGVSQSPSNKVTEKGKDVELRCDPISGHTALYWYRQSLGQGLEFLIYFQGNSAPDKSGLPSDRFSAERTGGSVSTLTIQRTQQEDSAVYLCASSPPGGSSTQYFGPGTRLTVL.

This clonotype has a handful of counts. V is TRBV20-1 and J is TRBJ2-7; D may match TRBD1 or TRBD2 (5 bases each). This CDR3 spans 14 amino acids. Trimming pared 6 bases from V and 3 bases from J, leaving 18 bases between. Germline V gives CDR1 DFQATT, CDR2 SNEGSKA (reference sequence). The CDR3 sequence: CSAGDRDGFYEQYF. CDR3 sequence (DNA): TGCAGTGCGGGGGATCGGGACGGATTCTACGAGCAGTACTTC.

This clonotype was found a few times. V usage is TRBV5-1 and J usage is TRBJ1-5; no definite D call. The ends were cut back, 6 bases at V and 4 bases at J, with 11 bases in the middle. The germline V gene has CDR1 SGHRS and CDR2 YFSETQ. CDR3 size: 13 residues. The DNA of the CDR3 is TGCGCCAGCAACCCGGACGGGAATCAGCCCCAGCATTTT. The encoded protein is CASNPDGNQPQHF. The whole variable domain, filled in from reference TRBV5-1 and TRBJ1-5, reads KAGVTQTPRYLIKTRGQQVTLSCSPISGHRSVSWYQQTPGQGLQFLFEYFSETQRNKGNFPGRFSGRQFSNSRSEMNVSTLELGDSALYLCASNPDGNQPQHFGDGTRLSIL.

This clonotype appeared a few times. The CDR3 DNA is TGCAGTGCCACGGGACTAGCGGGAAAGGTAGATACGCAGTATTTT. Protein: CSATGLAGKVDTQYF. The V and J genes are TRBV20-1 and TRBJ2-3, with 13 bases lining up with TRBD2. Germline-derived CDR1 and CDR2 are DFQATT and SNEGSKA (reference sequence). V trimming: 6 bases; J trimming: 5 bases; junction bases outside the gene matches: 8. CDR3 length equals 15 residues.

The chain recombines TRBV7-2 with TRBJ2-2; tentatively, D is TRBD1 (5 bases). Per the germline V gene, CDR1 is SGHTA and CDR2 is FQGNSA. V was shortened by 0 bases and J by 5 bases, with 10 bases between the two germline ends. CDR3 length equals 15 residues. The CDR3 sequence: CASSLAVAGTGELFF. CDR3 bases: TGTGCCAGCAGCTTAGCAGTGGCAGGGACCGGGGAGCTGTTTTTT. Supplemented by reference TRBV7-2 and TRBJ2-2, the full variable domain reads GAGVSQSPSNKVTEKGKDVELRCDPISGHTALYWYRQSLGQGLEFLIYFQGNSAPDKSGLPSDRFSAERTGGSVSTLTIQRTQQEDSAVYLCASSLAVAGTGELFFGEGSRLTVL.

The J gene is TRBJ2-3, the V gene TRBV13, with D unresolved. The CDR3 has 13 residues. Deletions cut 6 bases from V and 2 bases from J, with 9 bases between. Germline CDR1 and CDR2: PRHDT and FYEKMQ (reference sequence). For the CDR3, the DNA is TGTGCCAGCAGTATAAGGTTCACAGATACGCAGTATTTT. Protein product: CASSIRFTDTQYF.

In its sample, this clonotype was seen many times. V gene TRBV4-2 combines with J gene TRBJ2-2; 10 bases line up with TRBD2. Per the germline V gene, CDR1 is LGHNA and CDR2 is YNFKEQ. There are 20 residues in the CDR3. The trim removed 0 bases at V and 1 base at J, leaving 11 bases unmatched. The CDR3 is CASSQDSIRASGRNTGELFF. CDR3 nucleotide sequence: TGTGCCAGCAGCCAAGATAGTATCCGGGCTAGCGGGAGGAACACCGGGGAGCTGTTTTTT.

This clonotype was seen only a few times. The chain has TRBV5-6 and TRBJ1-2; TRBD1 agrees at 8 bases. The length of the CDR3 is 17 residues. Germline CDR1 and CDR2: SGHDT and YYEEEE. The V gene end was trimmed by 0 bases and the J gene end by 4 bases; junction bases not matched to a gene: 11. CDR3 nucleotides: TGTGCCAGCAGCTTGGAGCAGGGGGCAGTTCTAGCCTATGGCTACACCTTC. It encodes CASSLEQGAVLAYGYTF. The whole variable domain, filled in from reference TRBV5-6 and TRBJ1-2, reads DAGVTQSPTHLIKTRGQQVTLRCSPKSGHDTVSWYQQALGQGPQFIFQYYEEEERQRGNFPDRFSGHQFPNYSSELNVNALLLGDSALYLCASSLEQGAVLAYGYTFGSGTRLTVV.

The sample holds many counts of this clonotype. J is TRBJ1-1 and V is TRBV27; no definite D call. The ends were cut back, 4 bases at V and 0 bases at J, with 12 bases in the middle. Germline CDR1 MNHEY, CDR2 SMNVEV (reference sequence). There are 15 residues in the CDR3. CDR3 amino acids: CASSWTVNMNTEAFF. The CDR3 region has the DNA TGTGCCAGCAGTTGGACCGTAAATATGAACACTGAAGCTTTCTTT.

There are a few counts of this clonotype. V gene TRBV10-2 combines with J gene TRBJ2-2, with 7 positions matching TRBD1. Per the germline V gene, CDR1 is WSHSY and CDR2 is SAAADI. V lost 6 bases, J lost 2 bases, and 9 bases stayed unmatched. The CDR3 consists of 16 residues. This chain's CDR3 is CASREDRDANTGELFF. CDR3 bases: TGCGCCAGCAGAGAAGACAGGGACGCCAACACCGGGGAGCTGTTTTTT.

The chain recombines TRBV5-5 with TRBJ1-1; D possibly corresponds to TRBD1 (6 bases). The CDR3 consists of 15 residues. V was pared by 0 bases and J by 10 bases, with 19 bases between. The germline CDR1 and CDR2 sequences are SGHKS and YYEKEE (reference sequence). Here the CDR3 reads CASSLDSTGRVGAFF. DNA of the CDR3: TGTGCCAGCAGCTTGGATAGTACAGGGAGGGTGGGAGCTTTCTTT.

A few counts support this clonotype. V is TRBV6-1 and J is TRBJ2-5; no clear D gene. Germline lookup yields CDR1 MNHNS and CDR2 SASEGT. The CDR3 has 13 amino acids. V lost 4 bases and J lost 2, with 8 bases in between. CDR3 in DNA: TGTGCCAGCAGTGTAAATTGGCAAGAGACCCAGTACTTC. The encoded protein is CASSVNWQETQYF.

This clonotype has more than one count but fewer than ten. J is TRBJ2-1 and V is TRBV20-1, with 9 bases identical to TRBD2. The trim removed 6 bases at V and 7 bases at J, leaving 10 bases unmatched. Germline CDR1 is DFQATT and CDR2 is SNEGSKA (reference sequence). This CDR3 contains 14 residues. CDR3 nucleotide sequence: TGCAGTGCCCAGGGGCGGGAGGGCCGGAATGAGCAGTTCTTC. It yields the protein CSAQGREGRNEQFF.

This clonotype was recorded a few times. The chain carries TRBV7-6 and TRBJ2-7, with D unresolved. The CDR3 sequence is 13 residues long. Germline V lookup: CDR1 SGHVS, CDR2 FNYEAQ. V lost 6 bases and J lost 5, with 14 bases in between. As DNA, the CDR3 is TGTGCCAGCAGTCCAAGATTCCAAAACGAGCAGTACTTC. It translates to CASSPRFQNEQYF.

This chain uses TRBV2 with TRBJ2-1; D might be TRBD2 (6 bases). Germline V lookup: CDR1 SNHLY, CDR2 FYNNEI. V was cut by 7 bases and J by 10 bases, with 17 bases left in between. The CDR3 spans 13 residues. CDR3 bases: TGTGCCAGCAAGTATGGAGGGACCTACGAGCAGTTCTTC. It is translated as CASKYGGTYEQFF. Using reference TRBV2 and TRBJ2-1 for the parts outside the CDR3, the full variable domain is EPEVTQTPSHQVTQMGQEVILRCVPISNHLYFYWYRQILGQKVEFLVSFYNNEISEKSEIFDDQFSVERPDGSNFTLKIRSTKLEDSAMYFCASKYGGTYEQFFGPGTRLTVL.

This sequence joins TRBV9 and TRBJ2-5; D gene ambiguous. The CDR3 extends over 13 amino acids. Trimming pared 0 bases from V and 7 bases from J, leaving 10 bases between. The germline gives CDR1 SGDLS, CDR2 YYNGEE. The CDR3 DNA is TGTGCCAGCAGCGTAGTCCCGACTGGGACCCAGTACTTC. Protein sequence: CASSVVPTGTQYF.

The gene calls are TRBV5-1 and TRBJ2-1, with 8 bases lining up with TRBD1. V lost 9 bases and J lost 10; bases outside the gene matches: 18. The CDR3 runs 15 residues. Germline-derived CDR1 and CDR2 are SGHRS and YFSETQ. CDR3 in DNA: TGCGCCACCGAGGACGGGGACAGGAGAGGACAGGAGCAGTTCTTC. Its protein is CATEDGDRRGQEQFF. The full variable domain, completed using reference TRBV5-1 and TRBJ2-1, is KAGVTQTPRYLIKTRGQQVTLSCSPISGHRSVSWYQQTPGQGLQFLFEYFSETQRNKGNFPGRFSGRQFSNSRSEMNVSTLELGDSALYLCATEDGDRRGQEQFFGPGTRLTVL.

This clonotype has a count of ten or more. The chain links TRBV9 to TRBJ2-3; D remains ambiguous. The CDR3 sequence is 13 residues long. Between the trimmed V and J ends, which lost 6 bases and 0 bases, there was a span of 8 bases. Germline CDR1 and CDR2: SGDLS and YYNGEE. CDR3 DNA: TGTGCCAGCAACCGGATTAGCACAGATACGCAGTATTTT. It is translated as CASNRISTDTQYF. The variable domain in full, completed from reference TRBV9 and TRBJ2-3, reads DSGVTQTPKHLITATGQRVTLRCSPRSGDLSVYWYQQSLDQGLQFLIQYYNGEERAKGNILERFSAQQFPDLHSELNLSSLELGDSALYFCASNRISTDTQYFGPGTRLTVL.

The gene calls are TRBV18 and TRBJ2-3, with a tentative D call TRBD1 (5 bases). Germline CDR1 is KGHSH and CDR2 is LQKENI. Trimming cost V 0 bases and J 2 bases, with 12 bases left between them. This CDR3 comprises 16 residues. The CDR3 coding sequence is TGTGCCAGCTCACCACCGCACAGGTCTTACACAGATACGCAGTATTTT. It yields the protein CASSPPHRSYTDTQYF.

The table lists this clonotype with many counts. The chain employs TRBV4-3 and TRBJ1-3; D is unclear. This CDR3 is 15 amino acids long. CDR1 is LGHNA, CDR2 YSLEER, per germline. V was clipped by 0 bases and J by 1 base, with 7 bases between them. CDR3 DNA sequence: TGCGCCAGCAGCCAAGAGCCAGCTTCTGGAAACACCATATATTTT. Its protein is CASSQEPASGNTIYF.

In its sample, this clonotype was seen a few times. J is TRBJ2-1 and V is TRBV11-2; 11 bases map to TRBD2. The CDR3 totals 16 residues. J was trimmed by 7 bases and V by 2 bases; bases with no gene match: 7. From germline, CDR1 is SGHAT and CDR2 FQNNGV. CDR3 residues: CASSLSISGRGNEQFF. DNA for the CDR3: TGTGCCAGCAGCTTAAGCATTAGCGGGAGGGGGAATGAGCAGTTCTTC. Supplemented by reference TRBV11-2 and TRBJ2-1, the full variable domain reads EAGVAQSPRYKIIEKRQSVAFWCNPISGHATLYWYQQILGQGPKLLIQFQNNGVVDDSQLPKDRFSAERLKGVDSTLKIQPAKLEDSAVYLCASSLSISGRGNEQFFGPGTRLTVL.